This T cell receptor (beta chain) came from a study of TIL therapy for anti-PD-1-resistant metastatic lung cancer. This clone occurred a few times. The libraries were made with immunoSEQ v3. Generated by immunoSEQ multiplex PCR, the TCRdb table keeps only in-frame clones and is missing some. Of more than 35,000 clones in the sample, 73% were seen once. The CDR3 sequence is 14 residues long. Germline assignment: CDR1 MNHNS and CDR2 SASEGT. V was clipped by 3 bases and J by 0 bases, with 8 bases between them. Stated time point: pre-treatment sample, taken before nivolumab and TIL therapy. Here the sequenced sample was blood, taken at baseline. The chain joins TRBV6-1 to TRBJ1-1; D unclear. The clonotype was recovered from a person between 25 and 80 years old with non-small cell lung cancer. CDR3 DNA sequence: TGTGCCAGCAGTGAGCCCGGATTGAACACTGAAGCTTTCTTT. Protein product: CASSEPGLNTEAFF.